Below, 26 T cell receptor beta chains from the same sample are listed, as sequenced in a study of radiation and T cells in renal cell carcinoma. The repertoire was sequenced with immunoSEQ multiplex PCR; TCRdb's copy has only in-frame clones and lacks some. The table includes under 35,000 clones, approximately 81% detected once. Time point defined: blood 4 weeks post-SBRT, at nephrectomy. This sample's treatment: 15 Gy SBRT to primary tumor, nephrectomy 4 weeks later. Sequencing used blood, obtained from a patient whose treatment included radiotherapy and nephrectomy. These receptors came from a man aged 55-75 years with renal cell carcinoma.

This clone was observed a handful of times. This chain uses TRBV19 with TRBJ2-3; no clear D gene. CDR1 and CDR2 (germline): LNHDA, SQIVND (reference sequence). V gave up 4 bases and J gave up 1 base, with 6 bases separating them. The CDR3 length is 13 residues. CDR3 loop: CASSNAGTDTQYF. The CDR3 region has the DNA TGTGCCAGTAGTAACGCGGGCACAGATACGCAGTATTTT. The full variable domain, completed using reference TRBV19 and TRBJ2-3, is DGGITQSPKYLFRKEGQNVTLSCEQNLNHDAMYWYRQDPGQGLRLIYYSQIVNDFQKGDIAEGYSVSREKKESFPLTVTSAQKNPTAFYLCASSNAGTDTQYFGPGTRLTVL.

The V gene is TRBV11-2, the J gene TRBJ2-1; TRBD2 agrees at 14 bases. V shed 7 bases and J 10 bases; nucleotides not matched to a gene: 6. The CDR3 runs 14 residues. From germline, CDR1 is SGHAT and CDR2 FQNNGV. CDR3 in DNA: TGTGCCAGCACCGGGACTAGCGGGAGTAACGAGCAGTTCTTC. It encodes CASTGTSGSNEQFF.

The chain combines TRBV6-1 with TRBJ2-5, with 9 bases lining up with TRBD1. The germline V gene encodes CDR1 MNHNS and CDR2 SASEGT. After removal of 4 bases from V and 1 base from J, the junction contained 7 bases not matched to a gene. This CDR3 spans 16 amino acids. Here the CDR3 reads CASSAPDRGFQETQYF. Here the CDR3 DNA reads TGTGCCAGCAGTGCCCCGGACAGGGGCTTCCAAGAGACCCAGTACTTC.

The chain combines TRBV6-5 with TRBJ2-5; 7 bases map to TRBD2. After removal of 2 bases from V and 5 bases from J, the junction contained 5 bases not matched to a gene. Germline CDR1 reads MNHEY; CDR2 reads SVGAGI. The CDR3 is 14 amino acids. The CDR3 is CASSYAGDGETQYF. CDR3 sequence (DNA): TGTGCCAGCAGTTACGCGGGAGATGGGGAGACCCAGTACTTC.

The chain has TRBV27 and TRBJ1-5; D is unresolved. The germline CDR1 and CDR2 sequences are MNHEY and SMNVEV (reference sequence). Trimming left V 5 bases short and J 0 bases short, with 8 bases between. The CDR3 extends over 14 amino acids. CDR3 DNA sequence: TGTGCCAGCAGTCGCACTTATAGCAATCAGCCCCAGCATTTT. As protein: CASSRTYSNQPQHF.

The chain is built from TRBV9 and TRBJ2-1; no clear D gene. V shed 4 bases and J shed 2 bases, with 10 bases lying between them. This CDR3 region has 14 residues. The germline V gene has CDR1 SGDLS and CDR2 YYNGEE. The CDR3 region is CASSTSAPYNEQFF. The CDR3, as DNA: TGTGCCAGCAGCACATCGGCGCCCTACAATGAGCAGTTCTTC.

The rearrangement links TRBV5-1 to TRBJ2-3; possibly TRBD2 for D (6 bases). In germline, CDR1 is SGHRS, CDR2 YFSETQ. Deletions cut 0 bases from V and 1 base from J, with 9 bases between. This CDR3 contains 15 residues. The CDR3 protein is CASSLGGIGTDTQYF. The CDR3 DNA reads TGCGCCAGCAGCTTGGGCGGGATCGGCACAGATACGCAGTATTTT.

The chain joins TRBV10-3 to TRBJ2-3; TRBD2 is a possible D gene (5 bases). The germline V gene has CDR1 ENHRY and CDR2 SYGVKD. The CDR3 extends over 13 amino acids. The V and J ends lost 3 bases and 4 bases respectively, with 8 bases between them. This chain's CDR3 is CAISELDSDTQYF. The CDR3 DNA follows: TGTGCCATCAGTGAACTAGACTCAGATACGCAGTATTTT.

The chain couples TRBV19 to TRBJ2-7; TRBD1 is a possible D gene (6 bases). Trimming took 3 bases from V and 0 from J, leaving 9 bases between them. This CDR3 contains 14 residues. CDR1 LNHDA and CDR2 SQIVND come from the germline V gene (reference sequence). CDR3 loop: CASSISGDSYEQYF. CDR3 DNA sequence: TGTGCCAGTAGTATCTCAGGGGACTCCTACGAGCAGTACTTC.

In its sample, this clone was seen many times. V gene TRBV12-5 combines with J gene TRBJ2-7; 10 nucleotides align to TRBD1. The CDR3 sequence is 14 residues long. Unmatched junction bases numbered 3, after V lost 4 bases and J lost 3 bases. The germline gives CDR1 LGHNT, CDR2 FRNRAP. CDR3 sequence: CASGSGTGVYEQYF. CDR3 in DNA: TGTGCTAGTGGTTCCGGGACAGGGGTCTACGAGCAGTACTTC. Full variable domain (remainder filled in from reference TRBV12-5 and TRBJ2-7): DARVTQTPRHKVTEMGQEVTMRCQPILGHNTVFWYRQTMMQGLELLAYFRNRAPLDDSGMPKDRFSAEMPDATLATLKIQPSEPRDSAVYFCASGSGTGVYEQYFGPGTRLTVT.

V gene TRBV21-1 combines with J gene TRBJ2-7; no DNA check was done on the table's D call, TRBD1. TRBV21-1 is recorded as a pseudogene. The CDR3 length is 16 residues. DNA for the CDR3: TGTGCCAGCGGGGGCCCCGACAGAGACTACTCCTACGAGCAGTACTTC. Amino acid sequence: CASGGPDRDYSYEQYF.

J is TRBJ1-1 and V is TRBV11-2; no reliable D call. V was shortened by 3 bases and J by 10 bases, with 12 bases between the two germline ends. This CDR3 is built from 12 residues. Germline CDR1 reads SGHAT; CDR2 reads FQNNGV. This CDR3 reads CASSLDGRGAFF. The CDR3 DNA reads as TGTGCCAGCAGCTTGGATGGTCGAGGAGCTTTCTTT.

V and J are TRBV4-3 and TRBJ2-3; D might be TRBD1 or TRBD2, each matching 5 bases. The CDR3 totals 15 residues. In germline, CDR1 is LGHNA, CDR2 YSLEER. Trimming left V 4 bases short and J 1 base short, with 12 bases between. The CDR3 protein is CASSLTTGRTDTQYF. Written as DNA, the CDR3 is TGCGCCAGCAGCCTGACAACGGGGCGCACAGATACGCAGTATTTT.

The chain links TRBV5-4 to TRBJ1-1; D is uncertain. This CDR3 comprises 14 residues. V shed 4 bases and J shed 2 bases, with 12 bases lying between them. Germline V gene lookup returns CDR1 SGHNT and CDR2 YYREEE (reference sequence). The CDR3 DNA reads as TGTGCCAGCAGCCCACCCGGCAGAAACACTGAAGCTTTCTTT. Encoded protein: CASSPPGRNTEAFF.

This clone has just one count. The genes are TRBV30 and TRBJ2-5, with D unresolved. Trimming left V 4 bases short and J 3 bases short, with 6 bases between. Germline V gives CDR1 GTSNPN, CDR2 SVGIG (reference sequence). The CDR3 spans 11 residues. The CDR3 DNA follows: TGTGCCTGGAACAGCAAAGAGACCCAGTACTTC. Translated, it gives CAWNSKETQYF. The complete variable domain, with remaining parts taken from reference TRBV30 and TRBJ2-5, reads SQTIHQWPATLVQPVGSPLSLECTVEGTSNPNLYWYRQAAGRGLQLLFYSVGIGQISSEVPQNLSASRPQDRQFILSSKKLLLSDSGFYLCAWNSKETQYFGPGTRLLVL.

The chain uses TRBV5-4 and TRBJ2-1; D uncertain. The length of the CDR3 is 13 residues. The V end was cut by 2 bases, the J end by 8 bases, with 11 bases between. The germline CDR1 and CDR2 sequences are SGHNT and YYREEE (reference sequence). The CDR3 region has the DNA TGTGCCAGCAGCTTATGGGCCGGTGATGAGCAGTTCTTC. Its protein product is CASSLWAGDEQFF.

The chain combines TRBV7-8 with TRBJ2-1, with TRBD1 matching 8 bases. J gave up 6 bases and V 1 base, and 5 bases lay outside the gene matches. Germline CDR1 is SGHVS and CDR2 is FQNEAQ. The length of the CDR3 is 15 residues. CDR3 bases: TGTGCCAGCAGCTTAGTGGGGACAGGCCCCAATGAGCAGTTCTTC. This translates into CASSLVGTGPNEQFF.

CDR3 nucleotides: TGTGTTAGCAGCTTAGTTGGCGGGGACCAAGAGACCCAGTACTTC. Translation: CVSSLVGGDQETQYF. The chain uses TRBV7-7 and TRBJ2-5; a possible D gene is TRBD2 (6 bases). CDR1 and CDR2 (germline): SSHAT, FNYEAQ (reference sequence). This CDR3 is built from 15 residues. The full variable domain, its missing parts supplied by reference TRBV7-7 and TRBJ2-5, is GAGVSQSPRYKVTKRGQDVTLRCDPISSHATLYWYQQALGQGPEFLTYFNYEAQPDKSGLPSDRFSAERPEGSISTLTIQRTEQRDSAMYRCVSSLVGGDQETQYFGPGTRLLVL.

The CDR3 is CASRLDRVGNSPLHF. CDR3 DNA sequence: TGTGCCAGCCGCCTGGACAGGGTTGGTAATTCACCCCTCCACTTT. This rearrangement joins TRBV2 to TRBJ1-6, with 8 bases aligning to TRBD1. Germline V gene sequence: CDR1 SNHLY, CDR2 FYNNEI. This CDR3 is built from 15 residues. V gave up 8 bases and J gave up 6 bases; unmatched junction bases: 9.

The CDR3 DNA reads as TGTGCCAGCAGTGAAGCCCTACTGGGGAGAGCTGGGTTACAAGAGACCCAGTACTTC. This codes for CASSEALLGRAGLQETQYF. This chain joins TRBV2 and TRBJ2-5; D perhaps matches TRBD2 (5 bases). Trimming shortened V by 0 bases and J by 2 bases, and 22 bases separated the two germline ends. Germline-derived CDR1 and CDR2 are SNHLY and FYNNEI. The CDR3 has 19 amino acids.

The rearrangement links TRBV18 to TRBJ1-2, with D possibly TRBD1 on 5 matching bases. V gave up 4 bases and J gave up 4 bases, with 22 bases separating them. This CDR3 spans 17 amino acids. Germline-derived CDR1 and CDR2 are KGHSH and LQKENI. CDR3 sequence reads: CASSLTQQGPLLYGYTF. The CDR3 DNA follows: TGTGCCAGCTCACTAACACAGCAGGGTCCTCTTCTCTATGGCTACACCTTC.

The chain has TRBV6-5 and TRBJ2-3; D unresolved. Deletions cut 2 bases from V and 0 bases from J, with 9 bases between. The germline gives CDR1 MNHEY, CDR2 SVGAGI. The CDR3 runs 15 residues. CDR3 residues: CASSYDPASTDTQYF. The CDR3 bases are TGTGCCAGCAGTTACGATCCAGCTAGCACAGATACGCAGTATTTT.

The genes are TRBV9 and TRBJ2-2, with TRBD1 matching 10 bases. J was trimmed by 0 bases and V by 9 bases; bases with no gene match: 11. This CDR3 has 17 amino acids. CDR1 and CDR2 from the germline V gene are SGDLS and YYNGEE. The CDR3 here is CATLTEGTGANTGELFF. CDR3 coding DNA: TGTGCCACTCTAACTGAAGGGACAGGGGCGAACACCGGGGAGCTGTTTTTT. The full variable domain, in which reference TRBV9 and TRBJ2-2 provide the parts outside the CDR3, is DSGVTQTPKHLITATGQRVTLRCSPRSGDLSVYWYQQSLDQGLQFLIQYYNGEERAKGNILERFSAQQFPDLHSELNLSSLELGDSALYFCATLTEGTGANTGELFFGEGSRLTVL.

The V call is TRBV4-3, the J call TRBJ1-3, with D tentatively TRBD1 (6 bases). Germline V gene data show CDR1 as LGHNA and CDR2 as YSLEER. V lost 0 bases, J lost 0 bases, and 9 bases lay in between. This CDR3 contains 16 residues. The CDR3 bases are TGCGCCAGCAGCCAAGACTTAGGGGGCTCTGGAAACACCATATATTTT. This codes for CASSQDLGGSGNTIYF.

The chain is built from TRBV6-5 and TRBJ1-5, with a weak D call TRBD1 (5 bases). Germline V gene lookup returns CDR1 MNHEY and CDR2 SVGAGI. The V gene lost 6 bases and the J gene lost 0 bases, with 9 bases spanning the gap. This CDR3 is 14 amino acids long. CDR3 region: CASSLQVSNQPQHF. CDR3 coding DNA: TGTGCCAGCAGCCTACAGGTTAGCAATCAGCCCCAGCATTTT.

This chain connects TRBV19 to TRBJ2-3; D unresolved. Trimming took off 5 bases at V and 4 bases at J, with 10 bases between the two ends. The CDR3 is made up of 13 amino acids. Germline V CDR1 and CDR2: LNHDA, SQIVND (reference sequence). CDR3 sequence reads: CASSVGWADTQYF. CDR3 coding DNA: TGTGCCAGTAGTGTGGGTTGGGCAGATACGCAGTATTTT.